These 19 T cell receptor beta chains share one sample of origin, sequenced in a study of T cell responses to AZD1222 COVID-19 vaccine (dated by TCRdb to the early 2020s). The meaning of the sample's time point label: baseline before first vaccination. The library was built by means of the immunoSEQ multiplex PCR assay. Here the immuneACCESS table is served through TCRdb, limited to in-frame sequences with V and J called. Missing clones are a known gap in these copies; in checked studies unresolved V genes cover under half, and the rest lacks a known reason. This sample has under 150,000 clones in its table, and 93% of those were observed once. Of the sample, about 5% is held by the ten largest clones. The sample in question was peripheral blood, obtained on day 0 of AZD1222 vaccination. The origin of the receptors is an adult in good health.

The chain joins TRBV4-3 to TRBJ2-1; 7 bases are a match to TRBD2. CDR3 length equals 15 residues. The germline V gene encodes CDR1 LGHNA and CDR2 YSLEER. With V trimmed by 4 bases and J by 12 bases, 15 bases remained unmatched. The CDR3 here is CASSPEGLPENMQFF. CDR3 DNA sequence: TGCGCCAGCAGCCCCGAGGGACTACCCGAGAATATGCAGTTCTTC.

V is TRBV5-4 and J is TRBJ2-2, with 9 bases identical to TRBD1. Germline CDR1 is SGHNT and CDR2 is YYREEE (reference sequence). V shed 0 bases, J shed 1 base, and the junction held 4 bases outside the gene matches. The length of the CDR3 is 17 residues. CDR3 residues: CASSLDGGQGNTGELFF. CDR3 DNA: TGTGCCAGCAGCTTGGACGGGGGACAGGGGAACACCGGGGAGCTGTTTTTT.

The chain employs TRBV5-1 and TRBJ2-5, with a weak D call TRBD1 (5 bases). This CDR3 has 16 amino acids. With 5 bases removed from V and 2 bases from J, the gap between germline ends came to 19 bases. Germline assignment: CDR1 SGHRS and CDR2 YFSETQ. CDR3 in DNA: TGCGCCAGCAGGGCGCTTGGGCGCCAGGGACAAGAGACCCAGTACTTC. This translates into CASRALGRQGQETQYF.

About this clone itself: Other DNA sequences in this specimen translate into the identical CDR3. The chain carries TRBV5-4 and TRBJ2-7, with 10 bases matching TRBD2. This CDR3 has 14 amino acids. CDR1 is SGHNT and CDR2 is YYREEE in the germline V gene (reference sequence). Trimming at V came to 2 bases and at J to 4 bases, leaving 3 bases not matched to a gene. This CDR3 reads CASSLAGGPYEQYF. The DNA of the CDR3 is TGTGCCAGCAGCTTAGCGGGAGGGCCATACGAGCAGTACTTC.

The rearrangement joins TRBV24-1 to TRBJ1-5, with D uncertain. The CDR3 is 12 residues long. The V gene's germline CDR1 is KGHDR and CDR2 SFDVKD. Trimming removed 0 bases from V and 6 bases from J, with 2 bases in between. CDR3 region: CATSDLGQPQHF. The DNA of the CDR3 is TGTGCCACCAGTGATTTGGGTCAGCCCCAGCATTTT.

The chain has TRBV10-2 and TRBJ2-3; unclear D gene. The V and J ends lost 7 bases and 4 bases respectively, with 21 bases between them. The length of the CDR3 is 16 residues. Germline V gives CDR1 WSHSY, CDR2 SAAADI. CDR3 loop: CASKGHVPSSPDTQYF. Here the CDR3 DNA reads TGCGCCAGCAAAGGTCATGTGCCTAGTAGCCCAGATACGCAGTATTTT.

The CDR3 DNA sequence: TGTGCCAGCAGCTTGATGGGACTTATCCCCTACGAGCAGTACTTC. It is translated as CASSLMGLIPYEQYF. The V call is TRBV5-6, the J call TRBJ2-7, with D possibly being TRBD2 (6 bases). This CDR3 has 15 amino acids. The V gene lost 1 base and the J gene lost 2 bases, with 13 bases spanning the gap. The germline V gene has CDR1 SGHDT and CDR2 YYEEEE.

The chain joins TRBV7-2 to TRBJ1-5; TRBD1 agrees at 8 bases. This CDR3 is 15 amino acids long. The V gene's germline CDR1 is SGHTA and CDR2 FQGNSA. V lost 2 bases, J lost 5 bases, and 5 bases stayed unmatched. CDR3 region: CASSLNGQGYQPQHF. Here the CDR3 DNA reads TGTGCCAGCAGCTTAAACGGACAGGGCTATCAGCCCCAGCATTTT. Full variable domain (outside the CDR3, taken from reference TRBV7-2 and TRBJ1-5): GAGVSQSPSNKVTEKGKDVELRCDPISGHTALYWYRQSLGQGLEFLIYFQGNSAPDKSGLPSDRFSAERTGGSVSTLTIQRTQQEDSAVYLCASSLNGQGYQPQHFGDGTRLSIL.

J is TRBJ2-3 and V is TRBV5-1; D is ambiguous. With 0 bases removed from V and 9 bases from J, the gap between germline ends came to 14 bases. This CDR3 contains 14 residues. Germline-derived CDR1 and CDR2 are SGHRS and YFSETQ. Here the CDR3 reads CASSLGGVQRTQYF. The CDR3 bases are TGCGCCAGCAGCTTGGGAGGCGTCCAACGGACGCAGTATTTT.

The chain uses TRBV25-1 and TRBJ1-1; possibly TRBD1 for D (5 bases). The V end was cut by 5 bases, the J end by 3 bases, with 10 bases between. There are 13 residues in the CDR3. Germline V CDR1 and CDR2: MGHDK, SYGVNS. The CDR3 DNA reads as TGTGCCAGCAGTACCCAGGGCGACACTGAAGCTTTCTTT. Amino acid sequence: CASSTQGDTEAFF.

CDR3 protein: CASRSRGPETEAFF. Written as DNA, the CDR3 is TGTGCCAGCAGATCCAGGGGGCCGGAGACTGAAGCTTTCTTT. The genes are TRBV27 and TRBJ1-1; 8 bases are shared with TRBD1. The junction had 8 bases not matched to a gene; V was cut back by 6 bases and J by 5 bases. The CDR3 is made up of 14 amino acids. Per germline, CDR1 MNHEY and CDR2 SMNVEV (reference sequence).

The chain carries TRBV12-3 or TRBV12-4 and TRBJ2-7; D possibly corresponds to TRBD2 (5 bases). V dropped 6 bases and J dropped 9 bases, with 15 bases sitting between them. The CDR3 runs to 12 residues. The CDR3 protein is CASRTRAGRQYF. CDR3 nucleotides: TGTGCCAGCAGGACGAGGGCGGGCAGGCAGTACTTC.

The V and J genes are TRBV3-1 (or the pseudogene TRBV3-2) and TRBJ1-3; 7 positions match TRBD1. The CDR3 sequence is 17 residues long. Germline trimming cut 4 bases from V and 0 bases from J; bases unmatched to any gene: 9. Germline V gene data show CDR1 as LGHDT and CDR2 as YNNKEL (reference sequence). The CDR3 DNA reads TGTGCCAGCAGCCCGGACAGGACAAGAGGCTCTGGAAACACCATATATTTT. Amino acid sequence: CASSPDRTRGSGNTIYF.

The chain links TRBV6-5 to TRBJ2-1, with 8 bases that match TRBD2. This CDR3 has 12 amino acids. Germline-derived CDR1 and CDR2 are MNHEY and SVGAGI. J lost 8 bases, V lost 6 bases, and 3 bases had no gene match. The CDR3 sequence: CASSQAGDEQFF. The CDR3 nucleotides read TGTGCCAGCAGCCAAGCGGGGGATGAGCAGTTCTTC.

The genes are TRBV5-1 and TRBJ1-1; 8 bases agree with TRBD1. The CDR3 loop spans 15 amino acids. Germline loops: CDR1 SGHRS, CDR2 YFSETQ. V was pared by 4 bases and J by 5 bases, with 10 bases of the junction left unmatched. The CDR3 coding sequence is TGCGCCAGCAGCGCCGGACAGGGACGTTATACTGAAGCTTTCTTT. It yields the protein CASSAGQGRYTEAFF.

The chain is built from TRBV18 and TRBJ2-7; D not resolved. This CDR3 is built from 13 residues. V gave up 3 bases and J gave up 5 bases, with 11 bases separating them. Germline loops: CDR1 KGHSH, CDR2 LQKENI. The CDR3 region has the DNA TGTGCCAGCTCACCCCGGGCCAAAAACGAGCAGTACTTC. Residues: CASSPRAKNEQYF.

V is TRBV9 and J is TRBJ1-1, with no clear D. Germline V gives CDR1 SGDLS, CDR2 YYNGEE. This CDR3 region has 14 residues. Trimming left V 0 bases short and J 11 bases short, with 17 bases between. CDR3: CASSVGNSLIGAFF. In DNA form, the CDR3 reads TGTGCCAGCAGCGTAGGGAACTCCCTGATCGGGGCTTTCTTT.

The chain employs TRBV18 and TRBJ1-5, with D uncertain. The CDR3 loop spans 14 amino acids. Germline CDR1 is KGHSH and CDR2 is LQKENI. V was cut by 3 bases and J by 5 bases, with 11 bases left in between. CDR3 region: CASSPSVGDQPQHF. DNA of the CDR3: TGTGCCAGCTCACCCTCAGTGGGTGATCAGCCCCAGCATTTT.

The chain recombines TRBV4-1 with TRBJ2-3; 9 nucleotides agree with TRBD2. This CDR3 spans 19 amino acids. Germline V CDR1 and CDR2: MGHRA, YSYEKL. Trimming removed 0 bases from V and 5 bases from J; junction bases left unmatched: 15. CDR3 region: CASSQDGGGGAGRRDTQYF. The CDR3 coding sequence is TGCGCCAGCAGCCAAGACGGTGGCGGGGGGGCCGGGAGAAGAGATACGCAGTATTTT.